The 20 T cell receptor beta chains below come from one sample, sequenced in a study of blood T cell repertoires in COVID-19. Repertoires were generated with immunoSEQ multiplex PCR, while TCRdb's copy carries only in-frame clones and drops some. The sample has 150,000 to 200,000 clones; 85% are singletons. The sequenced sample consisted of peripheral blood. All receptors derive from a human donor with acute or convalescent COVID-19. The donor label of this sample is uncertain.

The CDR3, as DNA: TGTGCCAGCATCCGACAGGGGGCACCTCAAACGCTTTCCTACGAGCAGTACTTC. Translated, it gives CASIRQGAPQTLSYEQYF. This chain connects TRBV7-7 to TRBJ2-7; 10 bases are shared with TRBD1. Germline CDR1 and CDR2: SSHAT and FNYEAQ (reference sequence). V trimming: 7 bases; J trimming: 1 base; junction bases outside the gene matches: 16. The CDR3 is 18 residues long. The entire variable domain, with the rest obtained from reference TRBV7-7 and TRBJ2-7, is as follows: GAGVSQSPRYKVTKRGQDVTLRCDPISSHATLYWYQQALGQGPEFLTYFNYEAQPDKSGLPSDRFSAERPEGSISTLTIQRTEQRDSAMYRCASIRQGAPQTLSYEQYFGPGTRLTVT.

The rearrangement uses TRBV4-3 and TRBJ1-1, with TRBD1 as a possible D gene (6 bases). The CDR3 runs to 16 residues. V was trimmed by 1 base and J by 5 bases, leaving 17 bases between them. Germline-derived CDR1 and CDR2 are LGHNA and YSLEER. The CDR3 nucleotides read TGCGCCAGCAGCCAAGGACCCTTGGGGGGGGCGACTGAAGCTTTCTTT. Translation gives CASSQGPLGGATEAFF.

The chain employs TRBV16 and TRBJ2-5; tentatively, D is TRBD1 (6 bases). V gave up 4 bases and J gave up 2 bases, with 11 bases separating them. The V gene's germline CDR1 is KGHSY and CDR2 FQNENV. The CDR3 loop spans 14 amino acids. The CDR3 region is CASSRAGTQETQYF. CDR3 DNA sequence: TGTGCCAGCAGCCGAGCCGGGACACAAGAGACCCAGTACTTC.

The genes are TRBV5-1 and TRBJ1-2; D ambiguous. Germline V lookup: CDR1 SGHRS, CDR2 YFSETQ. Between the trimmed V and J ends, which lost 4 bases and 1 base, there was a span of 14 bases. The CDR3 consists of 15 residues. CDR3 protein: CASSPSLLLNYGYTF. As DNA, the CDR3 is TGCGCCAGCAGCCCTTCGTTACTCCTTAACTATGGCTACACCTTC.

As DNA, the CDR3 is TGTGCCAGCTCACCACTGGCTAGCGGGTCCCTCGGCGGGGAGCTGTTTTTT. Translation: CASSPLASGSLGGELFF. The chain couples TRBV18 to TRBJ2-2; 8 nucleotides line up with TRBD2. Unmatched junction bases numbered 11, after V lost 1 base and J lost 7 bases. From germline, CDR1 is KGHSH and CDR2 LQKENI. The CDR3 has 17 amino acids.

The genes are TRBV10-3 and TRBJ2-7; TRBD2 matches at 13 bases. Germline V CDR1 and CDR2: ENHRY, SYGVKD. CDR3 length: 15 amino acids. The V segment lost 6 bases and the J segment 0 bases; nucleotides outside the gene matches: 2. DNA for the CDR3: TGTGCCATCAGGGGACTAGCGGGGTCCTCCTACGAGCAGTACTTC. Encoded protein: CAIRGLAGSSYEQYF.

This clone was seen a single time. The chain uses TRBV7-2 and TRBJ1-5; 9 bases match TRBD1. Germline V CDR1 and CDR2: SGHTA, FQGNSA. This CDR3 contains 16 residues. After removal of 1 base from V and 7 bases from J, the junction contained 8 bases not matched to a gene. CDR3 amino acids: CASSLDQGQGGQPQHF. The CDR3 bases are TGTGCCAGCAGCTTAGATCAGGGACAGGGAGGCCAGCCCCAGCATTTT.

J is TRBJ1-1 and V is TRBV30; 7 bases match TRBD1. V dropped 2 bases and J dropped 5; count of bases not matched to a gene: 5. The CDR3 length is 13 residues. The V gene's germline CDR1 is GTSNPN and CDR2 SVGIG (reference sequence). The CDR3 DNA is TGTGCCTGGAGTAAGACAGGGATAACTGAAGCTTTCTTT. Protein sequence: CAWSKTGITEAFF.

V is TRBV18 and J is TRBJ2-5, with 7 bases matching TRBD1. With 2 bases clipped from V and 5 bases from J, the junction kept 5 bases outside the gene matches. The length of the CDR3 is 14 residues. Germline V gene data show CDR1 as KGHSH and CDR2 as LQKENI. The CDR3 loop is CASSPIGQAETQYF. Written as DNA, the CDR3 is TGTGCCAGCTCACCAATCGGACAGGCGGAGACCCAGTACTTC.

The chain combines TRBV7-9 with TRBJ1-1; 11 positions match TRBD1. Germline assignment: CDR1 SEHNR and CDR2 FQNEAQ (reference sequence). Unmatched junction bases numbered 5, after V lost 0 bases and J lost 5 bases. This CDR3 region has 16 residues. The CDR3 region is CASSLAHGTGGTEAFF. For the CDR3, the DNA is TGTGCCAGCAGCTTAGCACACGGGACAGGGGGGACTGAAGCTTTCTTT.

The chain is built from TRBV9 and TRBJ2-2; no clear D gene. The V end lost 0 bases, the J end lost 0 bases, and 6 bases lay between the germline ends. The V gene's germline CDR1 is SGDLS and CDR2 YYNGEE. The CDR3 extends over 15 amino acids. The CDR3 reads CASSVVSANTGELFF. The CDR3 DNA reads TGTGCCAGCAGCGTAGTCAGCGCGAACACCGGGGAGCTGTTTTTT.

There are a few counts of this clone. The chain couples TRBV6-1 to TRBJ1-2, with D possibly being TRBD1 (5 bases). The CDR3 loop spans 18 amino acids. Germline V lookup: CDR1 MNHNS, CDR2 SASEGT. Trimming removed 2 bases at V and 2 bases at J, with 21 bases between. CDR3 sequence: CASSEFRQLIRRNYGYTF. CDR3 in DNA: TGTGCCAGCAGTGAATTTCGACAGCTAATCCGACGCAACTATGGCTACACCTTC.

The DNA of the CDR3 is TGTGCCACCAGCAGAGAGGGACAGGGGATCTACGAGCAGTACTTC. Translated: CATSREGQGIYEQYF. The chain has TRBV15 and TRBJ2-7; TRBD1 matches at 10 bases. V was pared by 0 bases and J by 3 bases, with 2 bases of the junction left unmatched. The CDR3 loop spans 15 amino acids. Germline CDR1 LNHNV, CDR2 YYDKDF (reference sequence).

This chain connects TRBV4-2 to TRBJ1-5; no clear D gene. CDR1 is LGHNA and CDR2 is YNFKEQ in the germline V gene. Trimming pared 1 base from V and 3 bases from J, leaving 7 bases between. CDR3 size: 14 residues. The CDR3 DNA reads TGTGCCAGCAGCCAAGTTGGCCTCAATCAGCCCCAGCATTTT. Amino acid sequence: CASSQVGLNQPQHF.

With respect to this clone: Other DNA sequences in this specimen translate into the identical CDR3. The CDR3 bases are TGTGCCAGCAGCGTAGGAGACAGATTGAACACTGAAGCTTTCTTT. It is translated as CASSVGDRLNTEAFF. This chain joins TRBV9 and TRBJ1-1, with D possibly matching TRBD1 (5 bases). This CDR3 is 15 amino acids long. V was trimmed by 0 bases and J by 0 bases, leaving 9 bases between them. The germline V gene encodes CDR1 SGDLS and CDR2 YYNGEE.

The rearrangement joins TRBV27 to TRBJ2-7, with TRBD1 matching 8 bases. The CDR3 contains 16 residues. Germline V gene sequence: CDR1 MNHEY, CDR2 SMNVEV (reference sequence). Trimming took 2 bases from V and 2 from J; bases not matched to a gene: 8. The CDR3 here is CASSLVGTGLTYEQYF. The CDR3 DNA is TGTGCCAGCAGTTTAGTAGGGACAGGCCTAACCTACGAGCAGTACTTC.

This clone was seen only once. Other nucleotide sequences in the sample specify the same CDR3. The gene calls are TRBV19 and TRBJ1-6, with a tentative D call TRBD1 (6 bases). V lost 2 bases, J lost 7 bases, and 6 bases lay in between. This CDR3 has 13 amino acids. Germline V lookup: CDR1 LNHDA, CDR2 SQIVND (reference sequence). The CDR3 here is CASSIQGNSPLHF. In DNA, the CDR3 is TGTGCCAGTAGTATACAGGGGAATTCACCCCTCCACTTT.

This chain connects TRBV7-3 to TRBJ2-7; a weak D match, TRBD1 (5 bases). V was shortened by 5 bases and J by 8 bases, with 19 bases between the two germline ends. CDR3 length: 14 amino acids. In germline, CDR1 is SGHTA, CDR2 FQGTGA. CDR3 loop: CASSPMGRERKQYF. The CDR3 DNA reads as TGTGCCAGCAGCCCCATGGGCAGGGAAAGAAAGCAGTACTTC. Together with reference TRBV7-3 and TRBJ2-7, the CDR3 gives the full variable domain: GAGVSQTPSNKVTEKGKYVELRCDPISGHTALYWYRQSLGQGPEFLIYFQGTGAADDSGLPNDRFFAVRPEGSVSTLKIQRTERGDSAVYLCASSPMGRERKQYFGPGTRLTVT.

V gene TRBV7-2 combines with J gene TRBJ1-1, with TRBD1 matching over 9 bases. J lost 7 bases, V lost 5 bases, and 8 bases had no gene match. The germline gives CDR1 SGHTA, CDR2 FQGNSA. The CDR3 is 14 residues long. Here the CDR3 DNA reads TGTGCCAGCAGCAACCCGGGACAGGGCCGTGAAGCTTTCTTT. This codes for CASSNPGQGREAFF.

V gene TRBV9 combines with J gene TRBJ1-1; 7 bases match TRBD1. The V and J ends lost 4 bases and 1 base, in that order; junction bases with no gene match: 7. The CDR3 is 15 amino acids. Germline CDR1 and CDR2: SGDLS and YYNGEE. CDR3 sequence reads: CASSYTGTENTEAFF. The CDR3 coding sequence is TGTGCCAGCAGCTATACCGGGACAGAGAACACTGAAGCTTTCTTT.